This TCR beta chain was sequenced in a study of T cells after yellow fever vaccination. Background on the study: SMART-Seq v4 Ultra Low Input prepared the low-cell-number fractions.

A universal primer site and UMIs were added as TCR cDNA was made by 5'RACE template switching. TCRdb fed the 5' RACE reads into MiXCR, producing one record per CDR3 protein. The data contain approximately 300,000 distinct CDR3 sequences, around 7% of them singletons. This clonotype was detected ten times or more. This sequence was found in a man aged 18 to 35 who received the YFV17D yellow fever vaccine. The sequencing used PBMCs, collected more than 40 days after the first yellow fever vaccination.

The CDR3 DNA sequence: TGCAGCGTTGCTGGCGGGAGCTCCTACGAGCAGTACTTC. This translates into CSVAGGSSYEQYF. The chain uses TRBV29-1 and TRBJ2-7, with TRBD2 identical over 7 bases. The V and J ends lost 4 bases and 0 bases, in that order; junction bases with no gene match: 3. Germline V gene lookup returns CDR1 SQVTM and CDR2 ANQGSEA. The CDR3 consists of 13 residues.